Shown below are 25 T cell receptor beta chains from a single sample sequenced in a study of neurological immune-mediated disorders. TCRdb reprocessed the 5' RACE reads with MiXCR, giving one entry per CDR3 protein. This sample carries approximately 48,000 distinct CDR3 sequences, around 16% of them seen once, and the ten largest clones take 3.5% to 4.5%. The sequencing sample was made of PBMCs. The source is a man aged 55 to 70 in good health.

This clonotype was recorded many times. J is TRBJ2-5 and V is TRBV12-3 or TRBV12-4; maybe TRBD2 (5 bases). The length of the CDR3 is 13 residues. V was trimmed by 5 bases and J by 5 bases, leaving 12 bases between them. CDR3 nucleotides: TGTGCCAGCAGTGATCCGGGATGGGAGACCCAGTACTTC. It specifies CASSDPGWETQYF.

The V gene is TRBV21-1, the J gene TRBJ2-2. TRBV21-1 constitutes a pseudogene. This CDR3 is built from 11 residues. The chain's CDR3 is CASSDTGELFF. CDR3 coding DNA: TGTGCCAGCAGCGACACCGGGGAGCTGTTTTTT.

The table lists this clonotype with many counts. The V and J genes are TRBV28 and TRBJ1-2, with D possibly TRBD1 on 5 matching bases. V was cut by 3 bases and J by 3 bases, with 11 bases left in between. Per germline, CDR1 MDHEN and CDR2 SYDVKM. CDR3 length: 14 residues. In DNA, the CDR3 is TGTGCCAGCAGTTTGACAGCCCCGGACTATGGCTACACCTTC. It is translated as CASSLTAPDYGYTF.

This clonotype was found many times. The genes are TRBV6-5 and TRBJ1-1, with D unresolved. V lost 2 bases to trimming and J lost 10 bases, with 14 bases between them. Per the germline V gene, CDR1 is MNHEY and CDR2 is SVGAGI. The CDR3 consists of 13 residues. This chain's CDR3 is CASSYPGSWGAFF. CDR3 DNA sequence: TGTGCCAGCAGTTACCCGGGGAGTTGGGGAGCTTTCTTT.

In this sample, this clonotype turned up many times. The rearrangement links TRBV4-2 to TRBJ2-2; 9 bases fit TRBD2. The J segment lost 7 bases and the V segment lost 4 bases, leaving 7 bases of the junction unmatched. Germline V lookup: CDR1 LGHNA, CDR2 YNFKEQ. This CDR3 is built from 15 residues. The CDR3 DNA sequence: TGTGCCAGCAGCCCCGGGACTAGCTCAAACGGGGAGCTGTTTTTT. Protein: CASSPGTSSNGELFF.

This chain links TRBV6-1 with TRBJ2-1; no definite D call. The CDR3 consists of 13 residues. The V gene lost 0 bases and the J gene lost 8 bases, with 8 bases spanning the gap. Germline values: CDR1 MNHNS, CDR2 SASEGT. This CDR3 reads CASSEAPLYEQFF. The DNA of the CDR3 is TGTGCCAGCAGTGAAGCGCCCCTTTATGAGCAGTTCTTC.

This clonotype occurred many times. J is TRBJ1-4 and V is TRBV5-1; D is perhaps TRBD1 (5 bases). V dropped 4 bases and J dropped 5 bases, with 9 bases sitting between them. The germline CDR1 and CDR2 sequences are SGHRS and YFSETQ. The CDR3 contains 13 residues. The CDR3: CASSRTPNEKLFF. In DNA, the CDR3 is TGCGCCAGCAGCCGGACACCCAATGAAAAACTGTTTTTT.

There are many counts of this clonotype. The chain has TRBV5-6 and TRBJ2-7, with D maybe TRBD2 (6 bases). Germline values: CDR1 SGHDT, CDR2 YYEEEE. The CDR3 spans 14 residues. V was pared by 5 bases and J by 4 bases, with 16 bases between. CDR3 sequence (DNA): TGTGCCAGCAGGTCGGGACTGGGTGGGTACGAGCAGTACTTC. Translated, it gives CASRSGLGGYEQYF.

The table lists this clonotype with many counts. The chain is built from TRBV7-2 and TRBJ2-7; TRBD2 agrees at 12 bases. Germline CDR1 is SGHTA and CDR2 is FQGNSA. The CDR3 covers 16 residues. With V trimmed by 0 bases and J by 6 bases, 6 bases remained unmatched. The CDR3, as DNA: TGTGCCAGCAGCTTAGCTTTAGGACTAGCGGGATTCGAGCAGTACTTC. Its translation is CASSLALGLAGFEQYF. Drawing the rest from reference TRBV7-2 and TRBJ2-7, the complete variable domain is GAGVSQSPSNKVTEKGKDVELRCDPISGHTALYWYRQSLGQGLEFLIYFQGNSAPDKSGLPSDRFSAERTGGSVSTLTIQRTQQEDSAVYLCASSLALGLAGFEQYFGPGTRLTVT.

This clonotype was counted many times. This chain joins TRBV7-9 and TRBJ2-5; 8 nucleotides line up with TRBD2. With 3 bases clipped from V and 3 bases from J, the junction kept 6 bases outside the gene matches. The CDR3 is made up of 15 amino acids. Germline CDR1 SEHNR, CDR2 FQNEAQ (reference sequence). The CDR3 loop reads CASSFTGTREETQYF. The CDR3 DNA is TGTGCCAGCAGCTTTACCGGGACTAGAGAAGAGACCCAGTACTTC. The full variable domain, with the rest looked up from reference TRBV7-9 and TRBJ2-5, is DTGVSQNPRHKITKRGQNVTFRCDPISEHNRLYWYRQTLGQGPEFLTYFQNEAQLEKSRLLSDRFSAERPKGSFSTLEIQRTEQGDSAMYLCASSFTGTREETQYFGPGTRLLVL.

This clonotype was seen repeatedly, ten times or more. The junction differs from germline at one of its ends, possibly a read error. The V gene is TRBV20-1, the J gene TRBJ1-1; D is possibly TRBD1 (5 bases). CDR1 DFQATT and CDR2 SNEGSKA come from the germline V gene (reference sequence). The CDR3 is made up of 15 amino acids. DNA of the CDR3: TGCAGTGCAAGAGAGGACGGCGGGGGAACCGCTGAAGCTTTCTTT. This codes for CSAREDGGGTAEAFF.

CDR3 sequence (DNA): TGCGCCAGCAGCCCACACAGGGTACAATCCTACAATGAGCAGTTCTTC. Amino acids: CASSPHRVQSYNEQFF. This sequence joins TRBV5-1 and TRBJ2-1, with D possibly TRBD1 on 6 matching bases. This CDR3 spans 16 amino acids. Germline lookup yields CDR1 SGHRS and CDR2 YFSETQ. V gave up 4 bases and J gave up 1 base, with 15 bases separating them.

This clonotype was detected ten times or more. As DNA, the CDR3 is TGCGCCAGCAGCGGACAGACAGGGGACACCGGGGAGCTGTTTTTT. Protein sequence: CASSGQTGDTGELFF. V gene TRBV5-1 combines with J gene TRBJ2-2; 8 nucleotides match TRBD1. Germline V gene lookup returns CDR1 SGHRS and CDR2 YFSETQ. The CDR3 totals 15 residues. Trimming removed 4 bases from V and 3 bases from J; junction bases left unmatched: 5.

This clonotype has ten or more counts. The chain uses TRBV12-3 or TRBV12-4 and TRBJ1-5; TRBD1 is a possible D gene (5 bases). Trimming stripped 8 bases from V and 6 bases from J, with 23 bases between. The length of the CDR3 is 16 residues. Here the CDR3 DNA reads TGTGCCAGCTCCCGGTGGGGAGGGGAAGTATTTCAGCCCCAGCATTTT. This encodes CASSRWGGEVFQPQHF.

Only a few counts were recorded for this clonotype. The rearrangement links TRBV20-1 to TRBJ2-3, with 11 nucleotides matching TRBD2. Germline values: CDR1 DFQATT, CDR2 SNEGSKA (reference sequence). CDR3 size: 16 residues. V lost 5 bases to trimming and J lost 4 bases; unmatched junction nucleotides: 11. The CDR3 DNA reads TGCAGTGCTTACTCCCCCGGGACTAGCGGTCCAGATACGCAGTATTTT. It yields the protein CSAYSPGTSGPDTQYF.

The chain employs TRBV6-1 and TRBJ1-3, with D unresolved. Germline V gene sequence: CDR1 MNHNS, CDR2 SASEGT. The CDR3 consists of 16 residues. Trimming shortened V by 1 base and J by 2 bases, and 12 bases separated the two germline ends. DNA of the CDR3: TGTGCCAGCAGTGAAGGGTCTTCTGGGACTGGAAACACCATATATTTT. Amino acid sequence: CASSEGSSGTGNTIYF.

This clonotype was recorded only once. J is TRBJ2-3 and V is TRBV7-2, with D perhaps given as TRBD1 or TRBD2 (6 bases each). Trimming cost V 7 bases and J 4 bases, with 21 bases left between them. This CDR3 comprises 16 residues. Germline CDR1 is SGHTA and CDR2 is FQGNSA. The CDR3 sequence: CASTPLGGKDADTQYF. The CDR3 bases are TGTGCCAGCACTCCTCTAGGGGGGAAAGATGCAGATACGCAGTATTTT.

This clonotype was seen repeatedly, ten times or more. This chain connects TRBV6-6 to TRBJ1-6, with 7 bases matching TRBD1. The germline V gene has CDR1 MNHNY and CDR2 SVGAGI (reference sequence). There are 15 residues in the CDR3. V dropped 5 bases and J dropped 3; count of bases not matched to a gene: 4. This CDR3 is CASSMGQIYNSPLHF. The CDR3 coding sequence is TGTGCCAGCAGTATGGGACAGATCTATAATTCACCCCTCCACTTT.

This clonotype was found many times. The chain links TRBV27 to TRBJ2-3; D possibly corresponds to TRBD2 (6 bases). Trimming left V 7 bases short and J 5 bases short, with 13 bases between. CDR3 length equals 13 residues. Germline CDR1 reads MNHEY; CDR2 reads SMNVEV (reference sequence). The CDR3 region is CASTVGGKDTQYF. The CDR3 DNA follows: TGTGCCAGCACGGTGGGAGGAAAAGATACGCAGTATTTT.

This clonotype was seen ten or more times. The genes are TRBV7-9 and TRBJ2-1; D unresolved. CDR3 size: 15 residues. V was pared by 6 bases and J by 0 bases, with 12 bases between. Per germline, CDR1 SEHNR and CDR2 FQNEAQ (reference sequence). CDR3 coding DNA: TGTGCCAGCAGAAGGATCGAGAGCTCCTACAATGAGCAGTTCTTC. Amino acid sequence: CASRRIESSYNEQFF.

Details on this clonotype: It is likely a read error, because the conserved phenylalanine at the end of the CDR3 is missing. The chain couples TRBV10-3 to TRBJ2-1, with D unclear. V lost 5 bases and J 0 bases, leaving 5 bases between the germline ends. CDR3 length: 13 amino acids. Per the germline V gene, CDR1 is ENHRY and CDR2 is SYGVKD. CDR3 sequence: CAISSPSYNEQFS. The CDR3 coding sequence is TGTGCCATCAGTAGTCCCTCCTACAATGAGCAGTTCTCT.

This clonotype has a count of ten or more. The genes are TRBV12-3 or TRBV12-4 and TRBJ2-2; TRBD1 might be the D (5 bases). With 6 bases removed from V and 4 bases from J, the gap between germline ends came to 18 bases. The CDR3 runs 16 residues. The CDR3, as DNA: TGTGCCAGCAGCACTGGACACTTCGAAGGCACCGGGGAGCTGTTTTTT. Translation: CASSTGHFEGTGELFF.

This clonotype has a count of ten or more. The genes are TRBV12-3 or TRBV12-4 and TRBJ1-5; D unresolved. The CDR3 runs to 14 residues. Trimming took off 4 bases at V and 4 bases at J, with 11 bases between the two ends. The CDR3 spells CASSSVGGNQPQHF. The CDR3 coding sequence is TGTGCCAGCAGTTCAGTGGGTGGGAATCAGCCCCAGCATTTT.

This clonotype was observed at least ten times. DNA for the CDR3: TGCGCCAGCGGTCGTGGGGGTTTGGAGACCCAGTACTTC. Protein product: CASGRGGLETQYF. The chain employs TRBV5-1 and TRBJ2-5, with D perhaps TRBD1 or TRBD2 (5 bases each). Deletions cut 7 bases from V and 5 bases from J, with 15 bases between. CDR3 length: 13 residues. CDR1 SGHRS and CDR2 YFSETQ come from the germline V gene.

This clonotype was found many times. The chain recombines TRBV12-3 or TRBV12-4 with TRBJ1-1, with no clear D. Deletions cut 1 base from V and 6 bases from J, with 18 bases between. The CDR3 extends over 16 amino acids. Written as DNA, the CDR3 is TGTGCCAGCAGTTTAGGGAAATGGGCGGGCGCGGCTGAAGCTTTCTTT. It yields the protein CASSLGKWAGAAEAFF.